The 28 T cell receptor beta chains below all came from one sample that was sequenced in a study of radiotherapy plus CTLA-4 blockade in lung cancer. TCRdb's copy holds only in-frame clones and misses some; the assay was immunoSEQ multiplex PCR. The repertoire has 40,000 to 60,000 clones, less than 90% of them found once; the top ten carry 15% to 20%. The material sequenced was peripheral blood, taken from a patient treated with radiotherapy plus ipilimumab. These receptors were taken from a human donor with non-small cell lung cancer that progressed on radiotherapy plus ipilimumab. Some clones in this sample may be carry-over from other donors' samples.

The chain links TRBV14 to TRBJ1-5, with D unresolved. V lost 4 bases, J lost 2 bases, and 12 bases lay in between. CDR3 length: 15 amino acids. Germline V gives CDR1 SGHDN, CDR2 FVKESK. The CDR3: CASSPGNGGNQPQHF. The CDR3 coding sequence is TGTGCCAGCAGCCCGGGGAATGGGGGCAATCAGCCCCAGCATTTT.

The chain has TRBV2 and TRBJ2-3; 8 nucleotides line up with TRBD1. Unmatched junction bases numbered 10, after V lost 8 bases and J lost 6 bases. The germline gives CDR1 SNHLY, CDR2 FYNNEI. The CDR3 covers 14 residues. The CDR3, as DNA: TGTGCCAGCGCTACAGGGGGGAGCAAGGATACGCAGTATTTT. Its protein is CASATGGSKDTQYF.

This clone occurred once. The CDR3 spells CASKEAGFYNTEAFF. The CDR3 coding sequence is TGTGCCAGTAAGGAAGCAGGGTTTTATAACACTGAAGCTTTCTTT. The chain has TRBV19 and TRBJ1-1; D possibly corresponds to TRBD1 (5 bases). The length of the CDR3 is 15 residues. Germline values: CDR1 LNHDA, CDR2 SQIVND (reference sequence). Trimming left V 7 bases short and J 2 bases short, with 17 bases between.

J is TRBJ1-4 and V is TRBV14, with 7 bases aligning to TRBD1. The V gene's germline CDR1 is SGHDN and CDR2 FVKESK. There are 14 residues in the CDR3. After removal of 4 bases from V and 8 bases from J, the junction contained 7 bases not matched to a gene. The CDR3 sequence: CASSRDREVEKLFF. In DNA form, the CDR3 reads TGTGCCAGCAGCCGAGACAGGGAGGTCGAAAAACTGTTTTTT.

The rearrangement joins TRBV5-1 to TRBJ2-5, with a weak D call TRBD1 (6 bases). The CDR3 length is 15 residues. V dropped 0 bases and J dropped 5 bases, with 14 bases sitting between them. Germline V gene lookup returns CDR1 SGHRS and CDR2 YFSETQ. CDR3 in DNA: TGCGCCAGCAGCTTGGGGGACACCCTTGGTGAGACCCAGTACTTC. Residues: CASSLGDTLGETQYF.

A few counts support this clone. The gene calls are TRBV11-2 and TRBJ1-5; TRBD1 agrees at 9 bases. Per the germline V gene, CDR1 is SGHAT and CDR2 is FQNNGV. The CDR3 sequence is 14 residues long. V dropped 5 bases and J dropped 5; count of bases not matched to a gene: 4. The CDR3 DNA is TGTGCCAGCAGCCCGGGACAGGGTGATCAGCCCCAGCATTTT. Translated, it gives CASSPGQGDQPQHF. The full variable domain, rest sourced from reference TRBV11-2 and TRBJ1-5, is EAGVAQSPRYKIIEKRQSVAFWCNPISGHATLYWYQQILGQGPKLLIQFQNNGVVDDSQLPKDRFSAERLKGVDSTLKIQPAKLEDSAVYLCASSPGQGDQPQHFGDGTRLSIL.

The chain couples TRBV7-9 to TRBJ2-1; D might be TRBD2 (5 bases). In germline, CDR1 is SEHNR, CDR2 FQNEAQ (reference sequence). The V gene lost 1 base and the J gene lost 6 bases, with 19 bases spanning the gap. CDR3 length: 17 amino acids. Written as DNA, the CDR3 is TGTGCCAGCAGCTTAGTTGGTACGCCCCAGCGGAGCAATGAGCAGTTCTTC. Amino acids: CASSLVGTPQRSNEQFF. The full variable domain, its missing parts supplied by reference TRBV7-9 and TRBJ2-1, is DTGVSQNPRHKITKRGQNVTFRCDPISEHNRLYWYRQTLGQGPEFLTYFQNEAQLEKSRLLSDRFSAERPKGSFSTLEIQRTEQGDSAMYLCASSLVGTPQRSNEQFFGPGTRLTVL.

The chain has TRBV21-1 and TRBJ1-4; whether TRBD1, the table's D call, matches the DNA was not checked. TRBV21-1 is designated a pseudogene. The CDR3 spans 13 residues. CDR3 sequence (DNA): TGTGCCAGCAGCAAAGACAGCAATGAAAAACTGTTTTTT. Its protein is CASSKDSNEKLFF.

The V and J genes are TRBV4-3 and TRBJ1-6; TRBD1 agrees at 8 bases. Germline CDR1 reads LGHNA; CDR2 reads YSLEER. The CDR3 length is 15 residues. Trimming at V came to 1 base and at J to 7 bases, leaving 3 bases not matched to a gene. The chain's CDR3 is CASSQVDRDNSPLHF. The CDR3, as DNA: TGCGCCAGCAGCCAAGTGGACAGGGACAATTCACCCCTCCACTTT.

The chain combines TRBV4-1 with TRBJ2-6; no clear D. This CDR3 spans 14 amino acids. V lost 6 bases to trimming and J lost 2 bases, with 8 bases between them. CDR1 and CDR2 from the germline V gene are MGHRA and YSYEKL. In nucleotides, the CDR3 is TGCGCCAGCAGGGTAACAACTGGGGCCAACGTCCTGACTTTC. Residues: CASRVTTGANVLTF.

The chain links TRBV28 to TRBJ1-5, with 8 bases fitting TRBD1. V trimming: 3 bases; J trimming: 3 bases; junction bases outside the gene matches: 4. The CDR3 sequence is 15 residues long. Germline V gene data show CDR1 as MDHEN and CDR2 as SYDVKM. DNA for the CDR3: TGTGCCAGCAGTTTCATGGACAGGGACAATCAGCCCCAGCATTTT. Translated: CASSFMDRDNQPQHF.

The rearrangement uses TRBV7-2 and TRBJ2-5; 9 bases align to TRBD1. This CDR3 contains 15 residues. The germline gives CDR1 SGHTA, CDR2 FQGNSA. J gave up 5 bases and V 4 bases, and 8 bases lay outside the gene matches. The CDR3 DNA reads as TGTGCCAGCAGCTCGTACAGGGGGCGCAGGGAGACCCAGTACTTC. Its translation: CASSSYRGRRETQYF. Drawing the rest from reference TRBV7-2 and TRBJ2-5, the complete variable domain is GAGVSQSPSNKVTEKGKDVELRCDPISGHTALYWYRQSLGQGLEFLIYFQGNSAPDKSGLPSDRFSAERTGGSVSTLTIQRTQQEDSAVYLCASSSYRGRRETQYFGPGTRLLVL.

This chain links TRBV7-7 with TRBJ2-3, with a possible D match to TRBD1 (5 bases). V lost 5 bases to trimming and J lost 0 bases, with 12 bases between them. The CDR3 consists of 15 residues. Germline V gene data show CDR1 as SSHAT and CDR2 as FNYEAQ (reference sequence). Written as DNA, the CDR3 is TGTGCCAGCAGCCGAATAGACAGCAGCACAGATACGCAGTATTTT. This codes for CASSRIDSSTDTQYF.

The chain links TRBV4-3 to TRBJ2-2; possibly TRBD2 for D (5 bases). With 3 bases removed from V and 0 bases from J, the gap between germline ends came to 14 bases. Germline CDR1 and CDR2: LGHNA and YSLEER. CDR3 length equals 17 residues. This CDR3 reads CASSQASSIANTGELFF. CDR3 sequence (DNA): TGCGCCAGCAGCCAGGCGTCTAGCATTGCGAACACCGGGGAGCTGTTTTTT.

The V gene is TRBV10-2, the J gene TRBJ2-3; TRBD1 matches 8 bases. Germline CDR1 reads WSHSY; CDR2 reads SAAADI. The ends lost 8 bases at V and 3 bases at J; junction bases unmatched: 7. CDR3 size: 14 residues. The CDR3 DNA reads TGCGCCAGCGAGGACAGGGTAGGAACAGATACGCAGTATTTT. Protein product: CASEDRVGTDTQYF.

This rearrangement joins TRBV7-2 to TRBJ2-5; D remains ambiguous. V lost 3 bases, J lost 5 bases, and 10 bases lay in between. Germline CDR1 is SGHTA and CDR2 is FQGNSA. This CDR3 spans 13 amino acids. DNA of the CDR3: TGTGCCAGCAGCTTCAATAGCTACGAGACCCAGTACTTC. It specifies CASSFNSYETQYF.

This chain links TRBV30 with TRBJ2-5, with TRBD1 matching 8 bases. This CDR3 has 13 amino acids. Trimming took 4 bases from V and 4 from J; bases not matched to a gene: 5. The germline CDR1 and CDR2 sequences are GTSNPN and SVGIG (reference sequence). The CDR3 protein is CAWTGQGRETQYF. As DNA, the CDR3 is TGTGCCTGGACTGGACAGGGAAGAGAGACCCAGTACTTC.

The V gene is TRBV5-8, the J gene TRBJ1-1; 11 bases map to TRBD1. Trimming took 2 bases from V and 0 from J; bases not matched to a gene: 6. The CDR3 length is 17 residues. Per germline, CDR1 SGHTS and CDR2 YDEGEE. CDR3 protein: CASSFGQGAIMNTEAFF. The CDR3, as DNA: TGTGCCAGCAGCTTTGGACAGGGGGCAATCATGAACACTGAAGCTTTCTTT.

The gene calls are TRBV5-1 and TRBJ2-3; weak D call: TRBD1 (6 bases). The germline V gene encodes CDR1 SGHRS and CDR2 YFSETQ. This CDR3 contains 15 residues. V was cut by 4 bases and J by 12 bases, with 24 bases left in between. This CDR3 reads CASSPAAGTRLGQYF. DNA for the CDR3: TGCGCCAGCAGCCCGGCTGCCGGGACAAGGCTGGGTCAGTATTTT.

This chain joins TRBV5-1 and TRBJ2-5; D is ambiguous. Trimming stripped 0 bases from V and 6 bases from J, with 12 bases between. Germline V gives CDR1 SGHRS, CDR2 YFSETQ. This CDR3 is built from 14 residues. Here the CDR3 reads CASSLGAMIKTQYF. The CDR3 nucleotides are TGCGCCAGCAGCTTGGGAGCGATGATAAAGACCCAGTACTTC.

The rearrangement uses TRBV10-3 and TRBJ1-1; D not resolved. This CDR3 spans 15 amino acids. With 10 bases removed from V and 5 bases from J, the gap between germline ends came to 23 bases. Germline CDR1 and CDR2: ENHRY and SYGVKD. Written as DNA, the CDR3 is TGTGCCACGGACGATCGCCAGGCAGGAGGGACTGAAGCTTTCTTT. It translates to CATDDRQAGGTEAFF.

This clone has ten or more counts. CDR3 amino acids: CASSEYVTGELFF. The CDR3 nucleotides read TGTGCCAGCAGTGAGTATGTGACCGGGGAGCTGTTTTTT. This rearrangement joins TRBV2 to TRBJ2-2, with D uncertain. Per germline, CDR1 SNHLY and CDR2 FYNNEI. The CDR3 loop spans 13 amino acids. V lost 3 bases and J lost 5, with 7 bases in between.

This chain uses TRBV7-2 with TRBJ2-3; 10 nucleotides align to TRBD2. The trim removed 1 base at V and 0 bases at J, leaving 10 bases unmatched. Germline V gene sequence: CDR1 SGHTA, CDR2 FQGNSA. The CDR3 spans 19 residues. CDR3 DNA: TGTGCCAGCAGCTTAGGGGGTGGGCTAGCGGGAGCTAGCACAGATACGCAGTATTTT. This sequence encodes CASSLGGGLAGASTDTQYF.

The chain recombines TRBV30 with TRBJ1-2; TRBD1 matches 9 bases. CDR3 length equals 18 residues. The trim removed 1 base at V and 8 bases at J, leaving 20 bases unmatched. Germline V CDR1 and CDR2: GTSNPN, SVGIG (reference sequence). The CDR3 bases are TGTGCCTGGAGTGGGCCTTCGGGGGTTGTGGGACAGGGTCCCGGCTACACCTTC. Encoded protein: CAWSGPSGVVGQGPGYTF.

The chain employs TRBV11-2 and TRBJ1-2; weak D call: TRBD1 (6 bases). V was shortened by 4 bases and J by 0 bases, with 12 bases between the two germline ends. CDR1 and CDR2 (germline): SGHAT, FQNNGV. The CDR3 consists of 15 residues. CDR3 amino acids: CASSSGGRANYGYTF. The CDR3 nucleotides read TGTGCCAGCAGCTCCGGGGGGCGGGCTAACTATGGCTACACCTTC.

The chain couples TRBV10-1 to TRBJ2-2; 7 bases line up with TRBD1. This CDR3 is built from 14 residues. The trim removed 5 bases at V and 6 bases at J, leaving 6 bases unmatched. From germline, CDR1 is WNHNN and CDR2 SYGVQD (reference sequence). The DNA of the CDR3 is TGCGCCAGCAGTCTCGACAGGGTCTCCGGGGAGCTGTTTTTT. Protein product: CASSLDRVSGELFF.

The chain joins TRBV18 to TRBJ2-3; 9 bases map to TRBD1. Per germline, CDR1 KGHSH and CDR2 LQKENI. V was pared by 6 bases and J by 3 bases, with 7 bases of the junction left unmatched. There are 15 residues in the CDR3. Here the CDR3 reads CASSYRDRATDTQYF. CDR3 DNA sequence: TGTGCCAGCTCCTACCGGGACAGGGCAACAGATACGCAGTATTTT.

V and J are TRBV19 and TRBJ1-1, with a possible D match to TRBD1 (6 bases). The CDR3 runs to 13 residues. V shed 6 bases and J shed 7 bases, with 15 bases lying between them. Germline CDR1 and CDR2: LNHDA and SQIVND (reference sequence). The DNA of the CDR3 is TGTGCCAGTAGCCAGAACAGGGCCGGTGAAGCTTTCTTT. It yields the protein CASSQNRAGEAFF.